Shown below are 23 T cell receptor beta chains from a single sample sequenced in a study of T-cell memory formation after mild COVID-19. Each CDR3 protein is one row after TCRdb ran MiXCR on the 5' RACE reads. This sample carries roughly 29,000 distinct CDR3 sequences, around 12% of them seen once, and the ten largest clones take roughly 15%. Sequenced input: PBMCs or a T cell subset sorted from them (not recorded which). The source is an adult woman who had mild COVID-19 (a few samples of this study predate the infection). Cell type and time point are not known.

This clonotype was observed at least ten times. The genes are TRBV12-3 or TRBV12-4 and TRBJ1-2; D is undetermined. CDR3 size: 15 residues. With 5 bases removed from V and 7 bases from J, the gap between germline ends came to 20 bases. The CDR3 reads CASSPRRAGGGGYTF. In DNA form, the CDR3 reads TGTGCCAGCAGTCCCAGGAGGGCGGGCGGAGGTGGCTACACCTTC.

This clonotype was picked up many times. The DNA for the CDR3 is TGTGCTAGTGGTTTGTCGGGAGGGACTAGACATGAGCAGTTCTTC. Its translation: CASGLSGGTRHEQFF. The rearrangement links TRBV12-5 to TRBJ2-1; 8 nucleotides line up with TRBD2. CDR1 is LGHNT and CDR2 is FRNRAP in the germline V gene. The V and J ends lost 2 bases and 8 bases, in that order; junction bases with no gene match: 8. The CDR3 spans 15 residues.

The table lists this clonotype with many counts. The gene calls are TRBV4-1 and TRBJ2-6, with D possibly matching TRBD2 (5 bases). Germline assignment: CDR1 MGHRA and CDR2 YSYEKL. V dropped 0 bases and J dropped 2 bases, with 14 bases sitting between them. There are 18 residues in the CDR3. The CDR3 DNA is TGCGCCAGCAGCCAAGAGGACTTCGGGTCTGCTGGGGCCAACGTCCTGACTTTC. This encodes CASSQEDFGSAGANVLTF.

There are many counts of this clonotype. This chain uses TRBV19 with TRBJ2-3; 12 bases match TRBD2. Germline values: CDR1 LNHDA, CDR2 SQIVND (reference sequence). The CDR3 runs 15 residues. The CDR3 sequence is CAVYTSGGLTDTQYF. CDR3 bases: TGTGCTGTATATACTAGCGGGGGGTTGACAGATACGCAGTATTTT.

By share, this clonotype ranks as medium-sized. The rearrangement links TRBV7-8 to TRBJ1-4, with 9 bases lining up with TRBD1. J lost 4 bases, V lost 5 bases, and 5 bases had no gene match. The CDR3 covers 15 residues. CDR1 is SGHVS and CDR2 is FQNEAQ in the germline V gene. The CDR3 DNA sequence: TGTGCCAGCAGCCGCGGGGGACAGGGTAATGAAAAACTGTTTTTT. Amino acids: CASSRGGQGNEKLFF.

This clonotype was observed at least ten times. The chain recombines TRBV14 with TRBJ1-2, with D uncertain. Trimming removed 4 bases from V and 4 bases from J, with 13 bases in between. Germline V lookup: CDR1 SGHDN, CDR2 FVKESK. This CDR3 region has 14 residues. CDR3 in DNA: TGTGCCAGCAGCCCTTTCCGGGGAGGCTATGGCTACACCTTC. Its protein product is CASSPFRGGYGYTF.

At least ten counts were recorded for this clonotype. This chain uses TRBV29-1 with TRBJ2-1; D is perhaps TRBD1 (6 bases). Germline V gene data show CDR1 as SQVTM and CDR2 as ANQGSEA. There are 13 residues in the CDR3. Trimming left V 4 bases short and J 5 bases short, with 12 bases between. The CDR3 reads CSVARDTNNEQFF. CDR3 DNA: TGCAGCGTTGCCCGGGACACGAACAATGAGCAGTTCTTC.

This clonotype was seen more than once but under ten times. This chain connects TRBV11-3 to TRBJ2-3; 8 bases agree with TRBD2. Germline V CDR1 and CDR2: SGHNT, YENEEA. The ends lost 5 bases at V and 1 base at J; junction bases unmatched: 2. The CDR3 has 14 amino acids. The DNA of the CDR3 is TGTGCCAGCAGCCTGCGGGGGGGCACAGATACGCAGTATTTT. It translates to CASSLRGGTDTQYF.

This clonotype was picked up many times. The rearrangement joins TRBV12-3 or TRBV12-4 to TRBJ1-2; TRBD1 is a possible D gene (5 bases). Trimming left V 5 bases short and J 7 bases short, with 11 bases between. There are 12 residues in the CDR3. CDR3 sequence (DNA): TGTGCCAGCAGTCAGGGAAGTTCTGGCTACACCTTC. It yields the protein CASSQGSSGYTF.

This clonotype has ten or more counts. This chain joins TRBV7-8 and TRBJ1-4; D might be TRBD1 (6 bases). This CDR3 contains 17 residues. Trimming removed 8 bases from V and 0 bases from J, with 19 bases in between. The germline gives CDR1 SGHVS, CDR2 FQNEAQ. The CDR3 protein is CASGKTGGLTTNEKLFF. CDR3 sequence (DNA): TGTGCCAGCGGAAAGACAGGAGGCTTAACAACTAATGAAAAACTGTTTTTT.

Ten or more counts support this clonotype. J is TRBJ2-5 and V is TRBV11-2; tentatively, D is TRBD1 (5 bases). The length of the CDR3 is 15 residues. The germline gives CDR1 SGHAT, CDR2 FQNNGV. V gave up 2 bases and J gave up 3 bases, with 13 bases separating them. The CDR3 sequence: CASSLPYRNKETQYF. The CDR3 DNA reads as TGTGCCAGCAGCTTACCCTACAGGAATAAAGAGACCCAGTACTTC.

This clonotype came up many times. V is TRBV12-3 or TRBV12-4 and J is TRBJ2-7; perhaps TRBD1 as D (6 bases). The CDR3 is 14 amino acids. Trimming stripped 5 bases from V and 2 bases from J, with 13 bases between. The CDR3 DNA reads TGTGCCAGCAGTCCCCAGGGGTTACCCTACGAGCAGTACTTC. Its translation is CASSPQGLPYEQYF.

This clonotype occurred many times. For the CDR3, the DNA is TGCAGTGCTAGGAGGGACTCCTTCTCTGGAAACACCATATATTTT. It codes for CSARRDSFSGNTIYF. This chain connects TRBV20-1 to TRBJ1-3; D perhaps matches TRBD1 (5 bases). In germline, CDR1 is DFQATT, CDR2 SNEGSKA (reference sequence). CDR3 length equals 15 residues. The V gene lost 3 bases and the J gene lost 0 bases, with 12 bases spanning the gap.

The chain couples TRBV4-3 to TRBJ2-7; possibly TRBD1 for D (5 bases). This CDR3 comprises 15 residues. CDR1 LGHNA and CDR2 YSLEER come from the germline V gene. The V end lost 0 bases, the J end lost 2 bases, and 11 bases lay between the germline ends. This CDR3 is CASSQDLGLTYEQYF. The CDR3 DNA sequence: TGCGCCAGCAGCCAAGATCTGGGGCTAACCTACGAGCAGTACTTC.

This clonotype was observed many times. The chain uses TRBV7-6 and TRBJ2-5; TRBD2 matches at 11 bases. CDR1 is SGHVS and CDR2 is FNYEAQ in the germline V gene. The CDR3 is 19 residues long. V shed 2 bases and J 5 bases; nucleotides not matched to a gene: 16. CDR3 in amino acids: CASSLKQGGLSSGRETQYF. DNA of the CDR3: TGTGCCAGCAGCTTAAAACAGGGGGGTCTCTCTAGCGGGAGGGAGACCCAGTACTTC.

This clonotype came up many times. The chain employs TRBV20-1 and TRBJ1-6, with D possibly TRBD1 on 6 matching bases. CDR1 DFQATT and CDR2 SNEGSKA come from the germline V gene (reference sequence). V lost 3 bases and J lost 3, with 12 bases in between. The CDR3 runs to 15 residues. The CDR3 loop reads CSASTGRIYNSPLHF. The DNA for the CDR3 is TGCAGTGCTAGTACAGGGAGGATCTATAATTCACCCCTCCACTTT.

This clonotype has a count of ten or more. This rearrangement joins TRBV24-1 to TRBJ2-1, with D perhaps matching TRBD2 (5 bases). This CDR3 is 17 amino acids long. Per the germline V gene, CDR1 is KGHDR and CDR2 is SFDVKD. The V end was cut by 2 bases, the J end by 6 bases, with 19 bases between. CDR3 sequence: CATSDSSGGVWLNEQFF. CDR3 bases: TGTGCCACCAGTGATTCCTCCGGAGGCGTTTGGCTCAATGAGCAGTTCTTC.

The rearrangement joins TRBV20-1 to TRBJ1-5; 10 bases agree with TRBD1. The germline gives CDR1 DFQATT, CDR2 SNEGSKA (reference sequence). The CDR3 runs to 13 residues. V shed 6 bases and J 4 bases; nucleotides not matched to a gene: 3. CDR3 sequence: CSATGGGNQPQHF. The CDR3 DNA follows: TGCAGTGCGACAGGGGGCGGGAATCAGCCCCAGCATTTT.

This clonotype was counted ten times or more. The chain combines TRBV18 with TRBJ2-3; the match to TRBD1 covers 7 bases. Germline trimming cut 3 bases from V and 0 bases from J; bases unmatched to any gene: 12. The CDR3 has 18 residues. CDR1 and CDR2 (germline): KGHSH, LQKENI. The CDR3 protein is CASSPLQSGTASTDTQYF. In nucleotides, the CDR3 is TGTGCCAGCTCACCCCTCCAGTCCGGGACAGCAAGCACAGATACGCAGTATTTT.

The CDR3 spells CSARAGYEQYF. CDR3 nucleotide sequence: TGCAGTGCTAGAGCGGGCTACGAGCAGTACTTC. The chain carries TRBV20-1 and TRBJ2-1; D uncertain. TRBJ2-7 matches the DNA end more closely, so the J call is doubtful. Germline-derived CDR1 and CDR2 are DFQATT and SNEGSKA (reference sequence). The CDR3 is made up of 11 amino acids.

Ten or more counts support this clonotype. The chain uses TRBV27 and TRBJ1-1; D is unclear. Germline CDR1 and CDR2: MNHEY and SMNVEV (reference sequence). Trimming took 6 bases from V and 1 from J, leaving 12 bases between them. The CDR3 totals 14 residues. The CDR3 bases are TGTGCCAGCAGGTCGGGAGGCACGAACACTGAAGCTTTCTTT. Protein: CASRSGGTNTEAFF.

Many counts were recorded for this clonotype. The chain recombines TRBV29-1 with TRBJ2-2; D remains ambiguous. Germline values: CDR1 SQVTM, CDR2 ANQGSEA. V was shortened by 6 bases and J by 3 bases, with 8 bases between the two germline ends. There are 12 residues in the CDR3. CDR3 region: CSVESDTGELFF. The CDR3 nucleotides read TGCAGCGTAGAAAGTGACACCGGGGAGCTGTTTTTT.

This clonotype has ten or more counts. The V gene is TRBV7-9, the J gene TRBJ1-4; the D is unclear. Trimming cost V 3 bases and J 8 bases, with 13 bases left between them. From germline, CDR1 is SEHNR and CDR2 FQNEAQ (reference sequence). The CDR3 runs to 14 residues. This chain's CDR3 is CASSFYSLGEKLFF. CDR3 coding DNA: TGTGCCAGCAGCTTTTACAGCCTCGGGGAAAAACTGTTTTTT.